Below, 23 T cell receptor beta chains from the same sample are listed, as sequenced in a study of T-cell memory formation after mild COVID-19. TCRdb recomputed calls from the 5' RACE reads with MiXCR, one row per CDR3 protein. Among under 450,000 distinct CDR3 sequences listed, 20% to 25% were seen once. Sequenced input: PBMCs or a T cell subset sorted from them (not recorded which). The receptors here all came from a man younger than 30 who had mild COVID-19 (a few samples of this study predate the infection). Cell type and time point are not known.

CDR3 DNA sequence: TGTGCCAGCAGCCGAAGTCGGGGACAGAGTTTTTATTCACCCCTCCACTTT. Its translation is CASSRSRGQSFYSPLHF. The chain employs TRBV7-8 and TRBJ1-6; 7 nucleotides match TRBD1. The V segment lost 5 bases and the J segment 8 bases; nucleotides outside the gene matches: 15. The CDR3 loop spans 17 amino acids. The germline V gene has CDR1 SGHVS and CDR2 FQNEAQ.

The chain carries TRBV27 and TRBJ2-1, with 10 bases fitting TRBD1. Unmatched junction bases numbered 8, after V lost 6 bases and J lost 6 bases. CDR3 size: 15 residues. The germline gives CDR1 MNHEY, CDR2 SMNVEV (reference sequence). CDR3 loop: CASSGGTGVFNEQFF. DNA for the CDR3: TGTGCCAGCAGCGGAGGGACAGGGGTATTCAATGAGCAGTTCTTC.

For the CDR3, the DNA is TGTGCCAGCAGAGTCGCGGGCCTAACAGATACGCAGTATTTT. Encoded protein: CASRVAGLTDTQYF. This sequence joins TRBV7-9 and TRBJ2-3; TRBD2 might be the D (5 bases). The CDR3 runs to 14 residues. V was clipped by 6 bases and J by 3 bases, with 13 bases between them. CDR1 and CDR2 (germline): SEHNR, FQNEAQ (reference sequence). Full variable domain (remainder filled in from reference TRBV7-9 and TRBJ2-3): DTGVSQNPRHKITKRGQNVTFRCDPISEHNRLYWYRQTLGQGPEFLTYFQNEAQLEKSRLLSDRFSAERPKGSFSTLEIQRTEQGDSAMYLCASRVAGLTDTQYFGPGTRLTVL.

The chain joins TRBV12-3 or TRBV12-4 to TRBJ2-1, with D possibly TRBD2 on 6 matching bases. The V and J ends lost 2 bases and 5 bases respectively, with 13 bases between them. The CDR3 is made up of 15 amino acids. The DNA of the CDR3 is TGTGCCAGCAGTTTAAGGAGGGATCCAGACAATGAGCAGTTCTTC. This translates into CASSLRRDPDNEQFF.

V gene TRBV12-3 or TRBV12-4 combines with J gene TRBJ2-7, with no clear D. CDR3 length: 13 residues. Trimming left V 1 base short and J 0 bases short, with 4 bases between. CDR3 nucleotide sequence: TGTGCCAGCAGTTTAGGGTTCTCCTACGAGCAGTACTTC. Its protein product is CASSLGFSYEQYF.

This clonotype has ten or more counts. The chain carries TRBV7-9 and TRBJ2-2; D remains ambiguous. This CDR3 is 18 amino acids long. The germline V gene has CDR1 SEHNR and CDR2 FQNEAQ (reference sequence). V lost 1 base and J 4 bases, leaving 19 bases between the germline ends. The CDR3 DNA follows: TGTGCCAGCAGCTTAGAAGAGTACGTCCCAGAGAGCACCGGGGAGCTGTTTTTT. Its translation is CASSLEEYVPESTGELFF. The variable domain in full, completed from reference TRBV7-9 and TRBJ2-2, reads DTGVSQNPRHKITKRGQNVTFRCDPISEHNRLYWYRQTLGQGPEFLTYFQNEAQLEKSRLLSDRFSAERPKGSFSTLEIQRTEQGDSAMYLCASSLEEYVPESTGELFFGEGSRLTVL.

In its sample, this clonotype was seen a few times. The chain couples TRBV7-2 to TRBJ2-2, with D tentatively TRBD2 (5 bases). Trimming removed 5 bases from V and 1 base from J, with 14 bases in between. The CDR3 totals 16 residues. Germline loops: CDR1 SGHTA, CDR2 FQGNSA. CDR3 residues: CASSAGRGMNTGELFF. The DNA for the CDR3 is TGTGCCAGCAGCGCCGGGCGAGGGATGAACACCGGGGAGCTGTTTTTT. The whole variable domain, filled in from reference TRBV7-2 and TRBJ2-2, reads GAGVSQSPSNKVTEKGKDVELRCDPISGHTALYWYRQSLGQGLEFLIYFQGNSAPDKSGLPSDRFSAERTGGSVSTLTIQRTQQEDSAVYLCASSAGRGMNTGELFFGEGSRLTVL.

V gene TRBV29-1 combines with J gene TRBJ2-7, with TRBD1 matching over 8 bases. This CDR3 comprises 12 residues. Unmatched junction bases numbered 7, after V lost 7 bases and J lost 5 bases. Germline-derived CDR1 and CDR2 are SQVTM and ANQGSEA. The CDR3 DNA reads as TGCAGCGGCACGACGGACAGGGACGAGCAGTACTTC. The encoded protein is CSGTTDRDEQYF.

The chain is built from TRBV7-9 and TRBJ2-1, with 7 bases lining up with TRBD1. V dropped 0 bases and J dropped 3; count of bases not matched to a gene: 5. The length of the CDR3 is 16 residues. Germline V lookup: CDR1 SEHNR, CDR2 FQNEAQ (reference sequence). Here the CDR3 reads CASSLARGPHYNEQFF. Written as DNA, the CDR3 is TGTGCCAGCAGCTTAGCAAGGGGGCCACACTACAATGAGCAGTTCTTC.

This sequence joins TRBV4-2 and TRBJ2-7; weak D call: TRBD1 (6 bases). Germline assignment: CDR1 LGHNA and CDR2 YNFKEQ. The CDR3 is made up of 16 amino acids. V was clipped by 1 base and J by 3 bases, with 16 bases between them. The CDR3 DNA is TGTGCCAGCAGCCAAGTAGAACAGGGCACGAACTACGAGCAGTACTTC. This codes for CASSQVEQGTNYEQYF.

This clonotype was found a few times. V and J are TRBV11-2 and TRBJ2-3; D is unresolved. Germline V gene sequence: CDR1 SGHAT, CDR2 FQNNGV. CDR3 length: 14 residues. The V and J ends lost 1 base and 6 bases respectively, with 11 bases between them. The CDR3 loop is CASSLADPHDTQYF. The CDR3 DNA reads TGTGCCAGCAGCTTAGCGGATCCACACGATACGCAGTATTTT.

The chain recombines TRBV6-1 with TRBJ2-2; 7 nucleotides align to TRBD2. CDR1 is MNHNS, CDR2 SASEGT, per germline. The CDR3 has 16 residues. The V segment lost 1 base and the J segment 2 bases; nucleotides outside the gene matches: 4. CDR3 region: CASSEGWGLNTGELFF. CDR3 nucleotide sequence: TGTGCCAGCAGTGAAGGGTGGGGACTAAACACCGGGGAGCTGTTTTTT.

This clonotype was seen a single time. V usage is TRBV29-1 and J usage is TRBJ2-1, with 10 nucleotides matching TRBD1. Trimming at V came to 2 bases and at J to 8 bases, leaving 9 bases not matched to a gene. CDR1 and CDR2 (germline): SQVTM, ANQGSEA. This CDR3 spans 15 amino acids. The CDR3 coding sequence is TGCAGCGTTGAACCGCGGGACAGGGGAATAGATGAGCAGTTCTTC. Residues: CSVEPRDRGIDEQFF.

There are a few counts of this clonotype. The V call is TRBV5-1, the J call TRBJ2-2; D call uncertain. Trimming shortened V by 4 bases and J by 7 bases, and 11 bases separated the two germline ends. The length of the CDR3 is 13 residues. Germline assignment: CDR1 SGHRS and CDR2 YFSETQ. The CDR3 nucleotides read TGCGCCAGCAGCCAAACCCGCGACGGGGAGCTGTTTTTT. It translates to CASSQTRDGELFF.

This clonotype was observed a handful of times. The chain is built from TRBV5-1 and TRBJ1-4; 8 bases align to TRBD1. Losses at the gene ends were 2 bases for V and 7 bases for J; bases not matched to a gene: 7. Germline V gene sequence: CDR1 SGHRS, CDR2 YFSETQ. This CDR3 is built from 15 residues. The CDR3 reads CASSFQPGGSEKLFF. The DNA for the CDR3 is TGCGCCAGCAGCTTTCAGCCAGGGGGCTCTGAAAAACTGTTTTTT.

Regarding this clonotype: Its ends do not fully match the called genes, so a read error is possible. The rearrangement uses TRBV5-1 and TRBJ2-6, with D possibly being TRBD2 (6 bases). Germline V gene data show CDR1 as SGHRS and CDR2 as YFSETQ. The CDR3 contains 14 residues. The CDR3: CASSVGTGASVLTF. DNA of the CDR3: TGCGCCAGCAGCGTCGGGACTGGGGCCAGCGTCCTGACTTTC. The variable domain in full, with the rest retrieved from reference TRBV5-1 and TRBJ2-6, is KAGVTQTPRYLIKTRGQQVTLSCSPISGHRSVSWYQQTPGQGLQFLFEYFSETQRNKGNFPGRFSGRQFSNSRSEMNVSTLELGDSALYLCASSVGTGASVLTFGAGSRLTVL.

The V gene is TRBV4-1, the J gene TRBJ2-3; D remains unclear. The V end lost 5 bases, the J end lost 4 bases, and 10 bases lay between the germline ends. In germline, CDR1 is MGHRA, CDR2 YSYEKL. CDR3 length: 13 residues. The CDR3 reads CASSFRLSDTQYF. CDR3 DNA: TGCGCCAGCAGCTTCCGGCTCTCAGATACGCAGTATTTT.

This clonotype was observed many times. The J gene is TRBJ2-5, the V gene TRBV5-6; tentative D call: TRBD1 (5 bases). The V end was cut by 3 bases, the J end by 2 bases, with 8 bases between. This CDR3 contains 13 residues. Germline-derived CDR1 and CDR2 are SGHDT and YYEEEE. CDR3 sequence (DNA): TGTGCCAGCAGCTCAGGACATCAAGAGACCCAGTACTTC. Translating gives CASSSGHQETQYF.

The table lists this clonotype with a few counts. This rearrangement joins TRBV6-6 to TRBJ1-2, with a tentative D call TRBD1 (6 bases). Germline V gives CDR1 MNHNY, CDR2 SVGAGI (reference sequence). Trimming stripped 8 bases from V and 4 bases from J, with 11 bases between. CDR3 size: 12 residues. This CDR3 is CASFGGGYGYTF. The CDR3, as DNA: TGTGCCAGCTTTGGGGGCGGCTATGGCTACACCTTC.

The V call is TRBV7-3, the J call TRBJ2-3; D not certain. V lost 8 bases to trimming and J lost 1 base, with 7 bases between them. The CDR3 extends over 12 amino acids. CDR1 and CDR2 (germline): SGHTA, FQGTGA. In nucleotides, the CDR3 is TGTGCCAGCGGTCCTGGCACAGATACGCAGTATTTT. Translated: CASGPGTDTQYF.

This clonotype was counted between two and nine times. The V gene is TRBV15, the J gene TRBJ2-2; maybe TRBD2 (5 bases). Germline V gene data show CDR1 as LNHNV and CDR2 as YYDKDF (reference sequence). The V and J ends lost 0 bases and 5 bases respectively, with 10 bases between them. The CDR3 spans 15 residues. The CDR3 loop reads CATSRDFSGTGELFF. CDR3 in DNA: TGTGCCACCAGCAGAGATTTCTCGGGAACCGGGGAGCTGTTTTTT. Variable domain in full (rest from reference TRBV15 and TRBJ2-2): DAMVIQNPRYQVTQFGKPVTLSCSQTLNHNVMYWYQQKSSQAPKLLFHYYDKDFNNEADTPDNFQSRRPNTSFCFLDIRSPGLGDTAMYLCATSRDFSGTGELFFGEGSRLTVL.

The V call is TRBV4-3, the J call TRBJ1-5; tentatively, D is TRBD1 (5 bases). This CDR3 region has 16 residues. Germline V gene data show CDR1 as LGHNA and CDR2 as YSLEER. Trimming left V 0 bases short and J 5 bases short, with 14 bases between. For the CDR3, the DNA is TGCGCCAGCAGCCAAGATCGCGCAGAAGGGGATCAGCCCCAGCATTTT. This sequence encodes CASSQDRAEGDQPQHF.

The sample holds a few counts of this clonotype. The rearrangement links TRBV11-2 to TRBJ1-1; D is possibly TRBD1 (6 bases). Trimming removed 3 bases at V and 8 bases at J, with 13 bases between. The CDR3 consists of 13 residues. In germline, CDR1 is SGHAT, CDR2 FQNNGV. CDR3 sequence: CASSLAVRGEAFF. CDR3 in DNA: TGTGCCAGCAGCTTGGCGGTCAGGGGCGAAGCTTTCTTT. Full variable domain (rest looked up from reference TRBV11-2 and TRBJ1-1): EAGVAQSPRYKIIEKRQSVAFWCNPISGHATLYWYQQILGQGPKLLIQFQNNGVVDDSQLPKDRFSAERLKGVDSTLKIQPAKLEDSAVYLCASSLAVRGEAFFGQGTRLTVV.